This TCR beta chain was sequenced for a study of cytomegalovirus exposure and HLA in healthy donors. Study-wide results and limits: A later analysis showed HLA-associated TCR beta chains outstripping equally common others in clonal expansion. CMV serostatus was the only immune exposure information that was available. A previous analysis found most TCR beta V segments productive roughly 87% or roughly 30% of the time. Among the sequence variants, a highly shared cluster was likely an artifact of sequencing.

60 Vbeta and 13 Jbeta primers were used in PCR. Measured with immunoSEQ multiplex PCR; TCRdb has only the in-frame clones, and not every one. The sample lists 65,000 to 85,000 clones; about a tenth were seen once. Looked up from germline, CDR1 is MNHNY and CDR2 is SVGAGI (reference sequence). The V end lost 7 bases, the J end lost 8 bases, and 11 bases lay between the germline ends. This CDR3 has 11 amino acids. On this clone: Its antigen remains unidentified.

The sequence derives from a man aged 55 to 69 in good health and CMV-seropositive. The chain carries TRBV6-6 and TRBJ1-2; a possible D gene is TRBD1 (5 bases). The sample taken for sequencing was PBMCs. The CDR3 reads CASIDSDGYTF. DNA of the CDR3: TGTGCCAGCATTGACAGTGACGGCTACACCTTC.